This T cell receptor (beta chain) derives from a study of CD8+ T cells in alopecia areata. CDR3 length: 12 amino acids. With V trimmed by 3 bases and J by 5 bases, 4 bases remained unmatched. The germline V gene has CDR1 GTSNPN and CDR2 SVGIG (reference sequence). Sequencing used cDNA as its template, made by extracting RNA and reverse transcribing it. Profiled with immunoSEQ multiplex PCR; TCRdb holds only in-frame clones, not every one. The table has 150,000 or so clones, around 55% seen once. CD4+ and CD8+ T cells were sorted from PBMCs. Sequencing used CD4+ T cells sorted from blood. The chain employs TRBV30 and TRBJ2-7, with 7 bases lining up with TRBD1. The sequence was collected from a human donor in good health. Written as DNA, the CDR3 is TGTGCCTGGAGCGGCAGGGGGAACGAGCAGTACTTC. Its protein product is CAWSGRGNEQYF.